This T cell receptor beta chain was documented in a study of T cells in Graves' hyperthyroidism and ophthalmopathy. Whole-study results and caveats: In the blood, most expanded thyroid clonotypes above 0.001 appeared as well. Stable hyperthyroidism was told apart from ophthalmopathy by a model built on 13 V-J features.

V was clipped by 5 bases and J by 2 bases, with 13 bases between them. Germline CDR1 reads MNHNS; CDR2 reads SASEGT. This CDR3 is built from 14 residues. Amplification targeted TCR beta CDR3 regions from RNA transcripts. A set of HTBI primers served as the primers for a first-round RT-PCR of the TCR CDR3. TCRdb ran MiXCR on the multiplex PCR reads and lists one entry per CDR3 protein. The table lists about 420,000 distinct CDR3 sequences, approximately 14% of them singletons. Stable hyperthyroidism: no ophthalmopathy progression over 18 months of follow-up. Fresh peripheral blood, 10 ml, yielded the PBMCs. The sample holds many counts of this clonotype. Its specificity is unknown.

This TCR came from a woman under 30 with Graves' hyperthyroidism. The chain carries TRBV6-1 and TRBJ2-7; D is perhaps TRBD2 (6 bases). Sequencing used blood. The CDR3 is CASSSAGAPYEQYF. The CDR3 DNA sequence: TGTGCCAGCAGTTCAGCGGGTGCCCCCTACGAGCAGTACTTC.